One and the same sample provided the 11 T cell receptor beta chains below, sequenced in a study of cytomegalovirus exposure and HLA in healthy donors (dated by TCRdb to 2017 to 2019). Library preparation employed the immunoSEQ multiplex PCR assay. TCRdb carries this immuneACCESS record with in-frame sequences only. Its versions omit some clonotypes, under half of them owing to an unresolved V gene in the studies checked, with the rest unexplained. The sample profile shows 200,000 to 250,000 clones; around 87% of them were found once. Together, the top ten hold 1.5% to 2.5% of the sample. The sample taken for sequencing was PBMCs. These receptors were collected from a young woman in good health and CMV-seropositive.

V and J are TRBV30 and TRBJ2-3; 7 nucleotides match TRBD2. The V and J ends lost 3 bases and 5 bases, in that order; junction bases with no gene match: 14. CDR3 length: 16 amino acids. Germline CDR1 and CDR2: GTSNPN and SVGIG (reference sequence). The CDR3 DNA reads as TGTGCCTGGAGCGCTAGACTAGCAGAAAGGGGAGATACGCAGTATTTT. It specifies CAWSARLAERGDTQYF.

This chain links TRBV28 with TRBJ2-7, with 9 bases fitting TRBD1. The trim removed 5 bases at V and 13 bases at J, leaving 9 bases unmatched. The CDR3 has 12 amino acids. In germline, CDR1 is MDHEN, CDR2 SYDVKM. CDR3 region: CASSERTGDNYF. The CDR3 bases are TGTGCCAGCAGTGAAAGGACAGGGGATAATTACTTC. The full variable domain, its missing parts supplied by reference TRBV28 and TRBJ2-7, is DVKVTQSSRYLVKRTGEKVFLECVQDMDHENMFWYRQDPGLGLRLIYFSYDVKMKEKGDIPEGYSVSREKKERFSLILESASTNQTSMYLCASSERTGDNYFGPGTRLTVT.

CDR3 DNA sequence: TGTGCCAGCAGTGGGGACAGGGAGCATGGCTACACCTTC. It is translated as CASSGDREHGYTF. The genes are TRBV7-9 and TRBJ1-2; 9 nucleotides match TRBD1. V gave up 6 bases and J gave up 6 bases; unmatched junction bases: 5. The CDR3 consists of 13 residues. Germline values: CDR1 SEHNR, CDR2 FQNEAQ (reference sequence).

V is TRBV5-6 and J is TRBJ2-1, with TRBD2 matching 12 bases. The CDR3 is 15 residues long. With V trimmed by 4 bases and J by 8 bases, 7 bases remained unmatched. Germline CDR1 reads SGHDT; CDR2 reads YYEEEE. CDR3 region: CASSGTSGRIDEQFF. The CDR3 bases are TGTGCCAGCAGCGGAACTAGCGGGAGGATTGATGAGCAGTTCTTC.

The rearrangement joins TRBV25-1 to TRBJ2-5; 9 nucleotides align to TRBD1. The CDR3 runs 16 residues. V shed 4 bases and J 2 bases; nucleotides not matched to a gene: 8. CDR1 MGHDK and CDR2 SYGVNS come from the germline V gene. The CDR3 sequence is CASSVSSGTGQETQYF. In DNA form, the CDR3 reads TGTGCCAGCAGTGTCAGCAGCGGGACAGGGCAAGAGACCCAGTACTTC. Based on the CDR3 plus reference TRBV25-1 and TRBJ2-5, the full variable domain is EADIYQTPRYLVIGTGKKITLECSQTMGHDKMYWYQQDPGMELHLIHYSYGVNSTEKGDLSSESTVSRIRTEHFPLTLESARPSHTSQYLCASSVSSGTGQETQYFGPGTRLLVL.

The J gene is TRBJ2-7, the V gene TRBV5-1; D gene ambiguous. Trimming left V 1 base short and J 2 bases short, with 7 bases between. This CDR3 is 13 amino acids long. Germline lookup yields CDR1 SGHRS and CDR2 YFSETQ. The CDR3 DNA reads TGCGCCAGCAGCTTGCAACTTCCCTACGAGCAGTACTTC. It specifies CASSLQLPYEQYF.

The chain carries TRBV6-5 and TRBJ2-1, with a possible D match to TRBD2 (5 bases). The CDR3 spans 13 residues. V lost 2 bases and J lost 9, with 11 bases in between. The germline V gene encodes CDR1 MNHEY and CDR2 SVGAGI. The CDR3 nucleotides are TGTGCCAGCAGTTACCCCATTGGAGGTGAGCAGTTCTTC. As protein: CASSYPIGGEQFF.

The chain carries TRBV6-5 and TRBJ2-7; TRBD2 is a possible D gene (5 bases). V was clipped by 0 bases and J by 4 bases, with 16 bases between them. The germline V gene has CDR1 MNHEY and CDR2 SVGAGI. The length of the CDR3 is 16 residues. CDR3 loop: CASSYSWQMRVYEQYF. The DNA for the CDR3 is TGTGCCAGCAGTTACTCGTGGCAGATGCGGGTATACGAGCAGTACTTC.

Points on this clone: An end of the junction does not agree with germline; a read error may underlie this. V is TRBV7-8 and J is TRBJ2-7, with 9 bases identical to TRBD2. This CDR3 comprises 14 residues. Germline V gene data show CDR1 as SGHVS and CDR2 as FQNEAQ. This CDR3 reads CVSTQREESYEQYF. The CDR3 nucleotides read TGTGTCAGCACGCAGCGGGAGGAATCCTACGAGCAGTACTTC.

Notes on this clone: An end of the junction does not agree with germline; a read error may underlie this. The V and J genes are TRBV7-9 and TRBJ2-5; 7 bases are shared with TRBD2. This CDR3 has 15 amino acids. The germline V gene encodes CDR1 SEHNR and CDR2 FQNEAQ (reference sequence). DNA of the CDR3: TGTGCCAGCACCTTATATGGGGGGGAGAGAGAGACCCAGTACTTC. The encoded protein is CASTLYGGERETQYF.

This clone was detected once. DNA for the CDR3: TGTGCCAGCAGGGGGCCGTACACTGAAGCTTTCTTT. As protein: CASRGPYTEAFF. J is TRBJ1-1 and V is TRBV27, with D tentatively TRBD1 (5 bases). The V gene lost 6 bases and the J gene lost 3 bases, with 8 bases spanning the gap. Germline assignment: CDR1 MNHEY and CDR2 SMNVEV (reference sequence). The CDR3 spans 12 residues.